This T cell receptor beta chain derives from a study of cytomegalovirus exposure and HLA in healthy donors. Study-level background: The 500 to 850 first-cohort repertoires and the 95 to 150 validation repertoires shared the same platform, a later analysis reported. Whole-study findings and limits: First-cohort TCR clusters were later found to tend to co-occur in the roughly 120 validation repertoires. The classifier reportedly diagnosed cytomegalovirus status with high specificity and sensitivity. TCR beta chains numbering more than 150 were designated cytomegalovirus-associated.

Data came from immunoSEQ multiplex PCR; TCRdb stores just in-frame clones and leaves some out. The sample lists about 64,000 clones; about 89% were seen once. The CDR3 covers 13 residues. V dropped 5 bases and J dropped 5 bases, with 12 bases sitting between them. CDR1 is WSHSY and CDR2 is SAAADI in the germline V gene. As to this clone: Antigen: not known.

Sequenced input: PBMCs. The rearrangement uses TRBV10-2 and TRBJ1-1; the D is unclear. This receptor was identified in a woman between 18 and 30 years old in good health and CMV-seronegative. The CDR3 region is CASSTKGGTEAFF. The CDR3 DNA is TGCGCCAGCAGTACTAAGGGAGGGACTGAAGCTTTCTTT.